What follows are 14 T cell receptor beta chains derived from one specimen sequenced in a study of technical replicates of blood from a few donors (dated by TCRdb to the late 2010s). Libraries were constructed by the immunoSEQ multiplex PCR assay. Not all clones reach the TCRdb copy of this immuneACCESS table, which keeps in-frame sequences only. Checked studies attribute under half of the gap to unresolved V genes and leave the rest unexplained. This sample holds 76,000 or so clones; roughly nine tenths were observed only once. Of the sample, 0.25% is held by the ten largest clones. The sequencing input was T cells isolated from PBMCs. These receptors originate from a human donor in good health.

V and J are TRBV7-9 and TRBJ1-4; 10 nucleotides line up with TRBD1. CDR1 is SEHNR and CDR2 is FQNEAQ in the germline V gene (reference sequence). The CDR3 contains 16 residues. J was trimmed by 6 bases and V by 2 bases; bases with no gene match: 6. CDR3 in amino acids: CASSLKDGTGDEKLFF. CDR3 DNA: TGTGCCAGCAGCTTAAAGGACGGGACAGGGGATGAAAAACTGTTTTTT.

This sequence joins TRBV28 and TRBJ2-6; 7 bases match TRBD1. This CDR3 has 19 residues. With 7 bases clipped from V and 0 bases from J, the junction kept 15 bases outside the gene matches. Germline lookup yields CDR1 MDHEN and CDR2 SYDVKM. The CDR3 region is CASTQSRGLSSSGANVLTF. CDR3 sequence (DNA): TGTGCCAGCACCCAAAGTAGGGGGCTCTCAAGCTCTGGGGCCAACGTCCTGACTTTC.

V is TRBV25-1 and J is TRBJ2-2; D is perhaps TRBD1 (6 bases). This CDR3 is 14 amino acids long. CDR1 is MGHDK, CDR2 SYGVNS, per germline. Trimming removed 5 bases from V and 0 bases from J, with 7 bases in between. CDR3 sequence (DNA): TGTGCCAGCAGTTCAGGGGCGAACACCGGGGAGCTGTTTTTT. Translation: CASSSGANTGELFF.

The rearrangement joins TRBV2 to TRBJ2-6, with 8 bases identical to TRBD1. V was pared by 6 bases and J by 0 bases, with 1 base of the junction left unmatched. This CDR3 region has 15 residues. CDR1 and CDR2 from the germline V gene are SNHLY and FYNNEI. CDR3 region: CASRDRVSGANVLTF. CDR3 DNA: TGTGCCAGCAGGGACAGGGTCTCTGGGGCCAACGTCCTGACTTTC.

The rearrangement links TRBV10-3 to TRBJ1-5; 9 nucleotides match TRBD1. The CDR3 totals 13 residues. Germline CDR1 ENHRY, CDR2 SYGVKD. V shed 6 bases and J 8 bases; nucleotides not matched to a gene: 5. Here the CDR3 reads CAISGGQGEPQHF. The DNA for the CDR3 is TGTGCCATCAGCGGGGGACAGGGTGAGCCCCAGCATTTT.

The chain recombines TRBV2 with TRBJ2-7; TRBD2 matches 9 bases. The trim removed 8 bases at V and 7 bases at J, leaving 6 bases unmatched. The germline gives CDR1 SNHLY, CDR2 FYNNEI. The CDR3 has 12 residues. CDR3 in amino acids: CASGLAGREQYF. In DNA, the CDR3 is TGTGCCAGCGGGCTAGCGGGACGGGAGCAGTACTTC.

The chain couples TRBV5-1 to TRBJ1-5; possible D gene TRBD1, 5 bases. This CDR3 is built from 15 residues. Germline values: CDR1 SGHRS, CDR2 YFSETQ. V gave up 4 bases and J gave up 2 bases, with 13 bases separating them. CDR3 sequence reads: CASSRGAGGNQPQHF. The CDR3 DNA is TGCGCCAGCAGCCGCGGCGCGGGGGGCAATCAGCCCCAGCATTTT.

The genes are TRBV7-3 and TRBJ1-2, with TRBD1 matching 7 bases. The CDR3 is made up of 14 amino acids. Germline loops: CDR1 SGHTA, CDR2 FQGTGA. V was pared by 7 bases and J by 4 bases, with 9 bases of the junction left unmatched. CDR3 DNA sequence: TGTGCCAGCAACCTACGGGGGACAGTCTATGGCTACACCTTC. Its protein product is CASNLRGTVYGYTF.

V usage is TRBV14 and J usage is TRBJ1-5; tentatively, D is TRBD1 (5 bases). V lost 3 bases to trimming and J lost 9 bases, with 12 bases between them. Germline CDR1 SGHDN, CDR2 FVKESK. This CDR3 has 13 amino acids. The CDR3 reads CASSQYYGAPQHF. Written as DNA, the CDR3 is TGTGCCAGCAGCCAGTACTATGGGGCGCCCCAGCATTTT. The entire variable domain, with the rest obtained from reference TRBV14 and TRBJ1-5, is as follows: EAGVTQFPSHSVIEKGQTVTLRCDPISGHDNLYWYRRVMGKEIKFLLHFVKESKQDESGMPNNRFLAERTGGTYSTLKVQPAELEDSGVYFCASSQYYGAPQHFGDGTRLSIL.

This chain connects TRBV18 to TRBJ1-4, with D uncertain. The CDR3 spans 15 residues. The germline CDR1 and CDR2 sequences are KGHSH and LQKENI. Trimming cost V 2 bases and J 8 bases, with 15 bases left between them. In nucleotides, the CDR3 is TGTGCCAGCTCACCAATCCGAGACATGGGCGAAAAACTGTTTTTT. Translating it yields CASSPIRDMGEKLFF.

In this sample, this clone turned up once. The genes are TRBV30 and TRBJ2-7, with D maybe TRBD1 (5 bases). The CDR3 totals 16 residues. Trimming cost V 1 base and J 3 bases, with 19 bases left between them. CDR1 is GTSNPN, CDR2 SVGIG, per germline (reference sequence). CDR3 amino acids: CAWSGRGTTILYEQYF. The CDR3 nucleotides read TGTGCCTGGAGTGGAAGGGGAACTACAATCCTCTACGAGCAGTACTTC. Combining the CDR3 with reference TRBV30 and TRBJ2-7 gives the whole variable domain SQTIHQWPATLVQPVGSPLSLECTVEGTSNPNLYWYRQAAGRGLQLLFYSVGIGQISSEVPQNLSASRPQDRQFILSSKKLLLSDSGFYLCAWSGRGTTILYEQYFGPGTRLTVT.

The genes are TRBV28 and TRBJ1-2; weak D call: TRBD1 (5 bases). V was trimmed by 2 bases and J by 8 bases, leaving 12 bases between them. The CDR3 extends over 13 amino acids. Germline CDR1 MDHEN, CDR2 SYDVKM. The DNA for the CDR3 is TGTGCCAGCAGTTTAATACTGGGGCGCGGCTACACCTTC. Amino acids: CASSLILGRGYTF.

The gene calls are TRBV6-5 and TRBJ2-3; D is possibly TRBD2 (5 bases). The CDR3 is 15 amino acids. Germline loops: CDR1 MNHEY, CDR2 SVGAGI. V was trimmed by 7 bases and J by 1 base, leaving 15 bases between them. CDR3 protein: CASTEYSGGTDTQYF. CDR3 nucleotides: TGTGCCAGCACCGAGTACAGCGGTGGCACAGATACGCAGTATTTT.

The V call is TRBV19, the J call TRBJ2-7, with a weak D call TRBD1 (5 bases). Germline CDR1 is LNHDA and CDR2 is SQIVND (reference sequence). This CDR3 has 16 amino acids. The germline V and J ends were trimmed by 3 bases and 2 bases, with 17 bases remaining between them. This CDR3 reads CASSILSMAGTYEQYF. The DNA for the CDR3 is TGTGCCAGTAGTATCCTTTCGATGGCAGGGACCTACGAGCAGTACTTC.